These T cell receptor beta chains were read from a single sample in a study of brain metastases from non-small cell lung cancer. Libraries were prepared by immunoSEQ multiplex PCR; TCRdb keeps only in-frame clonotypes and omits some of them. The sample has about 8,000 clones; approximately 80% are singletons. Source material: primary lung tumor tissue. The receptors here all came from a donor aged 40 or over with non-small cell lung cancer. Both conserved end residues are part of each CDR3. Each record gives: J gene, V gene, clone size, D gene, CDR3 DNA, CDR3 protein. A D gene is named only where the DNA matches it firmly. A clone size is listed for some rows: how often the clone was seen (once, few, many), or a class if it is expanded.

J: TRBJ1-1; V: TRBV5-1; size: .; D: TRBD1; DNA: TGCGCCAGCAGCTTGGCAGGGACAGGGGTTTATACGAACACTGAAGCTTTCTTT; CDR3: CASSLAGTGVYTNTEAFF
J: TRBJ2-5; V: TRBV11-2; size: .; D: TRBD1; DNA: TGTGCCAGCAGCTGGGGACAGGGGGCAGGGGAGACCCAGTACTTC; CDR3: CASSWGQGAGETQYF
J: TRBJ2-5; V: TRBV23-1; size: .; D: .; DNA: TGCGCCAGTCCCCTTTCGCAGGGGGGGCAGCGACTCCAAGAGACCCAGTACTTC; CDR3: CASPLSQGGQRLQETQYF
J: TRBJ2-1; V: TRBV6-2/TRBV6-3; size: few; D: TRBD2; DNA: TGTGCCAGCAGTTGGGTAGCGGGGGGGCGGAACAATGAGCAGTTCTTC; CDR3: CASSWVAGGRNNEQFF
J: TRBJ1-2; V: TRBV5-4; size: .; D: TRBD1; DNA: TGTGCCAGCAGCGCCGACAGGGTACAAGGCTACACCTTC; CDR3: CASSADRVQGYTF
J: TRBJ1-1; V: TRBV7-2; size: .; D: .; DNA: TGTGCCAGCAGCTTCCACCGCATGAACACTGAAGCTTTCTTT; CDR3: CASSFHRMNTEAFF
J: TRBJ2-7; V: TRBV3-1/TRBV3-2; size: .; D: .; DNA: TGTGCCAGCGAGGGAGTATCGTACGAGCAGTACTTC; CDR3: CASEGVSYEQYF
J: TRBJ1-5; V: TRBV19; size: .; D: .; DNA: TGTGCCAGTAGTCTGGGCAGGGGTTCGCCCCAGCATTTT; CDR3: CASSLGRGSPQHF
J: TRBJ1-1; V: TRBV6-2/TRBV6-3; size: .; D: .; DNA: TGTGCCAGCAGCAAGACAGGCCTGAACACTGAAGCTTTCTTT; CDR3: CASSKTGLNTEAFF
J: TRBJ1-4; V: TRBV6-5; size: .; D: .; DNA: TGTGCCAGCAGTTACTCCGGGGTCGGGGATGAAAAACTGTTTTTT; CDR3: CASSYSGVGDEKLFF
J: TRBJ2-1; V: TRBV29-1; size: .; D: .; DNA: TGCAGCGTTGGAGGTGGGCCCTACAATGAGCAGTTCTTC; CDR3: CSVGGGPYNEQFF
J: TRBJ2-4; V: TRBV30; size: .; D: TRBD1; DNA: TGTGCCTGGAGTGTCCAGGGGGCTAACATTCAGTACTTC; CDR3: CAWSVQGANIQYF
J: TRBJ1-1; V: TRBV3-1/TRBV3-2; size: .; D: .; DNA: TGTGCCAGCAGCCAAGACGCGCAAACTGAAGCTTTCTTT; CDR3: CASSQDAQTEAFF
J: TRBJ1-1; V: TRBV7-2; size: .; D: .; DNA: TGTGCCAGCAGCTTTTCGGGGCAGGGCCTGCGAGCTTTCTTT; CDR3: CASSFSGQGLRAFF
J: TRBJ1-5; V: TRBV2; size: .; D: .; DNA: TGTACCAGCAGTGAAGCGGTGAACCAGCCCCAGCATTTT; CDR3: CTSSEAVNQPQHF
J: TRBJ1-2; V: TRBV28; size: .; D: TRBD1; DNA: TGTGCCAGCAGTATCCGGGGGGCCACCGCAGGGGGTTATATGAACTATGGCTACACCTTC; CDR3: CASSIRGATAGGYMNYGYTF
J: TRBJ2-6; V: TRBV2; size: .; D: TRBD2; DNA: TGTGCCAGAGAGGGAGGGCCCGGGGCCAACGTCCTGACTTTC; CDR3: CAREGGPGANVLTF
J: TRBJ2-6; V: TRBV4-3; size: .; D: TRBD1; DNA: TGCGCCAGCAGCCAAGATCAGCCTGCCTACCGGGACAGTTACTCTGGGGCCAACGTCCTGACTTTC; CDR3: CASSQDQPAYRDSYSGANVLTF
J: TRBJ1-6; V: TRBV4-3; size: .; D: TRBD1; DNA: TGCGCCAGCAGCCAAGAGGTGACAGGGAATTCACCCCTCCACTTT; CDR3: CASSQEVTGNSPLHF
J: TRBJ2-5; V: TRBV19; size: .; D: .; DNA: TGTGCCAGTAGTATAGGGCGCCAGCAAGAGACCCAGTACTTC; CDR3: CASSIGRQQETQYF
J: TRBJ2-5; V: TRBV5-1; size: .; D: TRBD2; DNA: TGCGCCAGCAGCCCGGGGACTAGCAGACTAGAGACCCAGTACTTC; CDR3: CASSPGTSRLETQYF
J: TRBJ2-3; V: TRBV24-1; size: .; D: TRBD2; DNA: TGTGCCACCAGTGATCCAGCGGGGGGCACAGATACGCAGTATTTT; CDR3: CATSDPAGGTDTQYF
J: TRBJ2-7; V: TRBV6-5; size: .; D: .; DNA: TGTGCCAGCAGTTACAAGGGGTACGAGCAGTACTTC; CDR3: CASSYKGYEQYF
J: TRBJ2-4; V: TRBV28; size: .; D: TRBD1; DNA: TGTGCCAGCAGTCTAGACAGGGTCTCGGACATTCAGTACTTC; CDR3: CASSLDRVSDIQYF
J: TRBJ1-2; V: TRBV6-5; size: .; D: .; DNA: TGTGCCAGCAGAGAGGGTATCGGCTATGGCTACACCTTC; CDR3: CASREGIGYGYTF
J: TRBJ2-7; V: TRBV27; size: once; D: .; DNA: TGTGCCAGCAGTTATCCGAACTCCTACGAGCAGTACTTC; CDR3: CASSYPNSYEQYF
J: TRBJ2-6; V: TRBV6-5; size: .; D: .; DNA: TGTGCCAGCAGGATCCCAGGGAGAGAGTCCAACGTCCTGACTTTC; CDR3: CASRIPGRESNVLTF
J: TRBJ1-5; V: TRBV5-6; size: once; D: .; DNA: TGTGCCAGCAGCCGTTCGCTCATGTCCCATCCCCAGCATTTT; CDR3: CASSRSLMSHPQHF
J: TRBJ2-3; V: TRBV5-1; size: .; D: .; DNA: TGCGCCAGCAGCGCATTTTTCGGGTACCGCTCCTTCACAGATACGCAGTATTTT; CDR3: CASSAFFGYRSFTDTQYF
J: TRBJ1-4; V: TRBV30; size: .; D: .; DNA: TGTGCCTTTTCAGGCTCAACTAATGAAAAACTGTTTTTT; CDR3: CAFSGSTNEKLFF
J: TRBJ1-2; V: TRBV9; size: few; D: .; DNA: TGTGCCAGCAGCGCCACCTTATGGACACCCTATGGCTACACCTTC; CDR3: CASSATLWTPYGYTF
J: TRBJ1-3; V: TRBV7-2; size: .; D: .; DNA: TGTGCTAGCAGCTTAACGGCCCGGGGAGGCTCTGGAAACACCATATATTTT; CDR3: CASSLTARGGSGNTIYF
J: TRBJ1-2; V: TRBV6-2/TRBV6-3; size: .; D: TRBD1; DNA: TGTGCCAGCAGTTTTTGCCGACAGGGAAATGGCTACACCTTC; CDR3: CASSFCRQGNGYTF
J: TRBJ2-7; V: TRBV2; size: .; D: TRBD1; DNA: TGTGCCAGCAGCCGGTTGACAGGGGGCCACGAGCAGTACTTC; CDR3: CASSRLTGGHEQYF
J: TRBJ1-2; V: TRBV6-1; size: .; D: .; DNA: TGTGCCAGCTTCTCGCAGGGGAATGGCTACACCTTC; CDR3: CASFSQGNGYTF
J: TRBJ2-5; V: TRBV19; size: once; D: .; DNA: TGTGCCAGTAGTCCACGGACTAATCTCCCCGAGACCCAGTACTTC; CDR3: CASSPRTNLPETQYF
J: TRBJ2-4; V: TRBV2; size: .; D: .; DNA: TGTGCCAGCAGACACAGGACCCTTGACCTTAATGCCAAAAACATTCAGTACTTC; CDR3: CASRHRTLDLNAKNIQYF
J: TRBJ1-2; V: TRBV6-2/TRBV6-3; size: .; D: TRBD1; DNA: TGTGCCAGCAGTTTTCGCCGACAGGGAAATGGCTACACCTTC; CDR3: CASSFRRQGNGYTF
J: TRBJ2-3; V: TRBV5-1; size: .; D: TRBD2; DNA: TGCGCCAGCAGCGCCCCGAGCGGGGTCAACACAGATACGCAGTATTTT; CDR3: CASSAPSGVNTDTQYF
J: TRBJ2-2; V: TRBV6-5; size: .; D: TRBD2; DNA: TGTGCCAGCAGCGGGGGGGCGGTGAACACCGGGGAGCTGTTTTTT; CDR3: CASSGGAVNTGELFF
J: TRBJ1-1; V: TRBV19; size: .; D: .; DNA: TGTGCCTCTCAGAATCAGGGCATGAACACTGAAGCTTTCTTT; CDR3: CASQNQGMNTEAFF
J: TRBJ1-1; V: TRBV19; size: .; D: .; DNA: TGTGCCAGTAAAAAGGGGCTGGCTGAAACTTTCTTT; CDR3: CASKKGLAETFF
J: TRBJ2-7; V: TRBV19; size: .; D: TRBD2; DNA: TGTGCCAGTAGCTCCGGGACTAGTAAGGCTGCGTACGAGCAGTACTTC; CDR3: CASSSGTSKAAYEQYF
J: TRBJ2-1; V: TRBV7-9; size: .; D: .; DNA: TGTGCCAGCAGCTCCTCAGAGGGCGGCCCCTACAATGAGCAGTTCTTC; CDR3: CASSSSEGGPYNEQFF
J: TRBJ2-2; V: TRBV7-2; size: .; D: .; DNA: TGTGTCAGCTTAGATGTTTACAATACCGGGGAGCTGTTTTTT; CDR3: CVSLDVYNTGELFF
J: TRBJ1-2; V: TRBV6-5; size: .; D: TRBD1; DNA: TGTGCCAGCAGTTCGGGGACAGGGAACTATGGCTACACCTTC; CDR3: CASSSGTGNYGYTF
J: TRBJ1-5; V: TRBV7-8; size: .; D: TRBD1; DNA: TGTGCCAGCAGCCGAAACAGGGGTCGAAATCAGCCCCAGCATTTT; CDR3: CASSRNRGRNQPQHF
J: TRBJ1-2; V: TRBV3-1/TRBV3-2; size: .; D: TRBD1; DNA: TGTGCCAGCAGCCAAGTCCTAGAACAGGGGGACTCGGGCGGCTACACCTTC; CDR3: CASSQVLEQGDSGGYTF
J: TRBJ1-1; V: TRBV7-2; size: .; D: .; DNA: TGTGCCAGCAGCGAGCAACAGAACACTGAAGCTTTCTTT; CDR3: CASSEQQNTEAFF
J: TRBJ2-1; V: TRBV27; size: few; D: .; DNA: TGTGCCAGCAGTTCTCCTATCAGGGAAGGTAGGCACAATGAGCAGTTCTTC; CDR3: CASSSPIREGRHNEQFF
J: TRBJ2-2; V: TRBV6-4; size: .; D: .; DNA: TGTGCCAGCAGTGACTCCACCGGGGAGCTGTTTTTT; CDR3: CASSDSTGELFF
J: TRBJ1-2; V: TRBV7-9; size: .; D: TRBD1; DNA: TGTGCCAGCAGCAGAACTACAGGGGGGCCAGAGGAGGGCTACACCTTC; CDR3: CASSRTTGGPEEGYTF
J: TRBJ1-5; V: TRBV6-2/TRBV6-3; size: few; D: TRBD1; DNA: TGTGCCAGCAGTTACGTCGGGACAGGGTCCAGCAATCAGCCCCAGCATTTT; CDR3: CASSYVGTGSSNQPQHF
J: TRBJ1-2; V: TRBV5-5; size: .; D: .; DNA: TGTGCCAGCAGCAGTGATGTGGGGGCTCTCGTACTCTATGGCTACACCTTC; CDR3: CASSSDVGALVLYGYTF
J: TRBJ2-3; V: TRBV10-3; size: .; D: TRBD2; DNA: TGTGCCATCAGTACTAGCGGGCGTAGCACAGATACGCAGTATTTT; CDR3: CAISTSGRSTDTQYF
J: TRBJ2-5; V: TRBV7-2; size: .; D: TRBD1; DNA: TGTGCCAGCGGCAGGGACAGGGGGGAGACCCAGTACTTC; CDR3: CASGRDRGETQYF
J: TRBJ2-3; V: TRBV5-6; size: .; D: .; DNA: TGTGCCAGCAGCTTGGAGGATAGAGATACGCAGTATTTT; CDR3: CASSLEDRDTQYF
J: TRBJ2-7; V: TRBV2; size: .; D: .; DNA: TGTGCCAGCAGGAGGGACTTCTCCTACGAGCAGTACTTC; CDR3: CASRRDFSYEQYF
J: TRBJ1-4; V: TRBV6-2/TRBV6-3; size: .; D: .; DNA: TGTGCCAGCAGTCGGGCAGAATCAGAAAAACTGTTTTTT; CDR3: CASSRAESEKLFF
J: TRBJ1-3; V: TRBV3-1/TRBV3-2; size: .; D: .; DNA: TGTGCCAGCAGCGGTAGCGATCCCATTTACACACGAAACACCATATATTTT; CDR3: CASSGSDPIYTRNTIYF